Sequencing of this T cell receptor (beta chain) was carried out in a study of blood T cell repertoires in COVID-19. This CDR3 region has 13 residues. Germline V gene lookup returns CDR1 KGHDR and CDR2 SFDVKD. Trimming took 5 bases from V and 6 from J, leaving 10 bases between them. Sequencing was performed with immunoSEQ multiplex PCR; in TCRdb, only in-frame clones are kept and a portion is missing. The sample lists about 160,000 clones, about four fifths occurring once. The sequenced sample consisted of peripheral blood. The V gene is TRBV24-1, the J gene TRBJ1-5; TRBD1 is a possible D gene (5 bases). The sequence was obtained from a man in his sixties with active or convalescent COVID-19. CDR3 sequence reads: CATSGQGGQPQHF. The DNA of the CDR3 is TGTGCCACCAGTGGCCAGGGCGGTCAGCCCCAGCATTTT.